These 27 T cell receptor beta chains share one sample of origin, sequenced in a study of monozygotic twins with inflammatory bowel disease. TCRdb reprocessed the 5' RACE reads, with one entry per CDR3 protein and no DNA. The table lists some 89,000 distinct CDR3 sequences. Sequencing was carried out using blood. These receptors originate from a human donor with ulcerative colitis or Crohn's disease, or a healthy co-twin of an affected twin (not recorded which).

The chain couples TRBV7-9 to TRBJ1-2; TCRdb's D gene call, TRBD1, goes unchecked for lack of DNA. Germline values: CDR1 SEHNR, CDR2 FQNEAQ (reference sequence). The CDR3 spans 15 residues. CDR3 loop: CASSLSDSYNYGYTF. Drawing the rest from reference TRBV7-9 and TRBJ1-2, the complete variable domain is DTGVSQNPRHKITKRGQNVTFRCDPISEHNRLYWYRQTLGQGPEFLTYFQNEAQLEKSRLLSDRFSAERPKGSFSTLEIQRTEQGDSAMYLCASSLSDSYNYGYTFGSGTRLTVV.

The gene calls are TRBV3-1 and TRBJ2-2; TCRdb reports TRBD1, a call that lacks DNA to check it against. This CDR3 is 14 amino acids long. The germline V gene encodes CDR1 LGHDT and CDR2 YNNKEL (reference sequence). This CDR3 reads CASSQAPGVGELFF.

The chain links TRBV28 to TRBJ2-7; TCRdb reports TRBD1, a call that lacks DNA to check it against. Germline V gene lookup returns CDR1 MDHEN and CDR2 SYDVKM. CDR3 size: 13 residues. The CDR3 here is CASSLLGQDEQYF.

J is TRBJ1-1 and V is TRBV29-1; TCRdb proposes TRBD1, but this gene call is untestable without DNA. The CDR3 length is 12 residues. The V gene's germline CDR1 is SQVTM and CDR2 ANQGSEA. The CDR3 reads CSVMGENTEAFF.

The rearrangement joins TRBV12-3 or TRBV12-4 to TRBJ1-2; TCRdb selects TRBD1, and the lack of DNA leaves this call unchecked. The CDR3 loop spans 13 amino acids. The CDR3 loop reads CASSLRQGRGYTF.

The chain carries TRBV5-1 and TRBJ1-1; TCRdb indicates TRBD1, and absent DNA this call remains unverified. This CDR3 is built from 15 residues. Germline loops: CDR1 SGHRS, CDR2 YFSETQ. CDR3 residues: CASSPGQGVYTEAFF. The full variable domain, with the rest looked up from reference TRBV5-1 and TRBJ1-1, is KAGVTQTPRYLIKTRGQQVTLSCSPISGHRSVSWYQQTPGQGLQFLFEYFSETQRNKGNFPGRFSGRQFSNSRSEMNVSTLELGDSALYLCASSPGQGVYTEAFFGQGTRLTVV.

This chain's CDR3 is CASSQDRHLGDEQFF. This chain links TRBV3-1 with TRBJ2-1; TCRdb proposes TRBD1, but this gene call is untestable without DNA. Germline CDR1 and CDR2: LGHDT and YNNKEL (reference sequence). CDR3 length equals 15 residues.

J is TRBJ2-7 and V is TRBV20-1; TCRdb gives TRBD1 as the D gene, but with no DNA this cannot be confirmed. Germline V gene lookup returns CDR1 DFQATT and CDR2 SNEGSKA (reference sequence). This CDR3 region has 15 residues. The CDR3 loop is CSAKTGTGTSYEQYF.

CDR3: CASSGGPRLFF. The chain joins TRBV2 to TRBJ1-4. The CDR3 consists of 11 residues. From germline, CDR1 is SNHLY and CDR2 FYNNEI.

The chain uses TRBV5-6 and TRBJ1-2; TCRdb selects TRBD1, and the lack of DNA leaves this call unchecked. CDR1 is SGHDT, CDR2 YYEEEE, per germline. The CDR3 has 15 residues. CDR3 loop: CASSKPGQGALGYTF. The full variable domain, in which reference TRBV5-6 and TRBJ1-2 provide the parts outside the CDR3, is DAGVTQSPTHLIKTRGQQVTLRCSPKSGHDTVSWYQQALGQGPQFIFQYYEEEERQRGNFPDRFSGHQFPNYSSELNVNALLLGDSALYLCASSKPGQGALGYTFGSGTRLTVV.

CDR3 region: CASSYSWGSEAFF. This chain links TRBV6-5 with TRBJ1-1; the D gene TCRdb calls, TRBD1, cannot be checked with no DNA. The CDR3 runs to 13 residues. Germline CDR1 and CDR2: MNHEY and SVGAGI.

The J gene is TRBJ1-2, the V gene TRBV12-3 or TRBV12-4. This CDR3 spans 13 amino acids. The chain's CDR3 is CASSLGFVQGYTF.

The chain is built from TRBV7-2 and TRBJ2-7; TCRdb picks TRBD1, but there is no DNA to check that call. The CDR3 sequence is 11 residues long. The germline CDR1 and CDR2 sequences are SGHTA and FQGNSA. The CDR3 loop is CASSRGDEQYF.

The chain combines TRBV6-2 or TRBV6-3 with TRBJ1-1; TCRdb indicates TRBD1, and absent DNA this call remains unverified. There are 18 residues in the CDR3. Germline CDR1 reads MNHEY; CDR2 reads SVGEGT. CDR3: CASSYPVLGVGMNTEAFF.

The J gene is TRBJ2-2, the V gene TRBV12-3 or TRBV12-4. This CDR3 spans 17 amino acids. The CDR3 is CASNDWSWRTNTGELFF.

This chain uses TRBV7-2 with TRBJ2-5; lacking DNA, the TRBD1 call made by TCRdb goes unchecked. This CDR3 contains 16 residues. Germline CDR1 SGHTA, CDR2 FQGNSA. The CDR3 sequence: CASSSIDRGEEETQYF.

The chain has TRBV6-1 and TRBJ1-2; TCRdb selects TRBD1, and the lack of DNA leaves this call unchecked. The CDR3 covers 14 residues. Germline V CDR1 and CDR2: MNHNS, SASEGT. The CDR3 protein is CASIKGQLNYGYTF.

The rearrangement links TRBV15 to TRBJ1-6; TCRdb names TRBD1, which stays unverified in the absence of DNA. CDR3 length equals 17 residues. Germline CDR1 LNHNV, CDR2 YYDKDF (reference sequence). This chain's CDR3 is CATSLYRGSFYNSPLHF.

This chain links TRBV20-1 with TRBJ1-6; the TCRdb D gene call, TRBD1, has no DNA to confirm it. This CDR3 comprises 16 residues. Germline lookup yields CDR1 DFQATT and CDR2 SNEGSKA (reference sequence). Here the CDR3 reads CSARPPGTGRDSPLHF.

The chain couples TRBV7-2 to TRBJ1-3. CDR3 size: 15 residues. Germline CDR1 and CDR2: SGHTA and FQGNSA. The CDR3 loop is CASSRRPVSGNTIYF.

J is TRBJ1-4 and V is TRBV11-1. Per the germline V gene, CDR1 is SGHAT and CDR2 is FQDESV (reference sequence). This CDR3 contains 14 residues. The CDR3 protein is CASSPRTGNEKLFF.

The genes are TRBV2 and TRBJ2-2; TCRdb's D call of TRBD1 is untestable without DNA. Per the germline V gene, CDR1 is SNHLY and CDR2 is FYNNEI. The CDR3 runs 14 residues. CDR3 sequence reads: CASSEVGVTGELFF. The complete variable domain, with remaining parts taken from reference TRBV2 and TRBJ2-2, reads EPEVTQTPSHQVTQMGQEVILRCVPISNHLYFYWYRQILGQKVEFLVSFYNNEISEKSEIFDDQFSVERPDGSNFTLKIRSTKLEDSAMYFCASSEVGVTGELFFGEGSRLTVL.

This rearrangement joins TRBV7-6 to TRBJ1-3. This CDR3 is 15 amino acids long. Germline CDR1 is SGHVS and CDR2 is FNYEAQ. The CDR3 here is CASSLVPGSGNTIYF.

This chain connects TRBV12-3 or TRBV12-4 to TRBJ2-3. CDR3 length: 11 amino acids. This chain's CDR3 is CASRGTDTQYF.

This CDR3 is CASTIGQTNTGELFF. The V gene is TRBV2, the J gene TRBJ2-2. Germline V gives CDR1 SNHLY, CDR2 FYNNEI. CDR3 size: 15 residues.

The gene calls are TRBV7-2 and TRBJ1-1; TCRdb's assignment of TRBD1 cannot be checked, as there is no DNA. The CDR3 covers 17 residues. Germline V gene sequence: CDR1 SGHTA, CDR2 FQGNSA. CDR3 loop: CASSLDPPRQVNTEAFF.

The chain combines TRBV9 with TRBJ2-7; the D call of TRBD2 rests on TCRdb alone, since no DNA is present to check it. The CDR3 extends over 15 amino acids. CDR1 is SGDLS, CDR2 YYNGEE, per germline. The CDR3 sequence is CASSSGPEGDYEQYF.